These 16 T cell receptor beta chains were sequenced from one sample in a study of tumor-infiltrating lymphocytes in oesophageal squamous cell carcinoma. TCRdb re-derived calls from the PCR reads in MiXCR, one entry per CDR3 protein. The sample shows more than 15,000 distinct CDR3 sequences, approximately 50% of them seen only once. Source material: esophageal tumor tissue. The receptors shown here come from a male donor with esophageal squamous cell carcinoma.

The rearrangement joins TRBV6-6 to TRBJ2-1; possibly TRBD2 for D (5 bases). The germline V gene encodes CDR1 MNHNY and CDR2 SVGAGI (reference sequence). The CDR3 is made up of 17 amino acids. V lost 0 bases, J lost 5 bases, and 17 bases lay in between. CDR3 sequence: CASSYSIRGTINNEQFF. CDR3 DNA: TGTGCCAGCAGTTACTCGATACGGGGTACTATTAACAATGAGCAGTTCTTC.

CDR3 sequence reads: CASSLYRQETQYF. For the CDR3, the DNA is TGTGCCAGCAGCTTGTACAGACAAGAGACCCAGTACTTC. The J gene is TRBJ2-3, the V gene TRBV7-3; unclear D gene. The J call may be incorrect, as the DNA end agrees better with TRBJ2-5. From germline, CDR1 is SGHTA and CDR2 FQGTGA. The CDR3 spans 13 residues.

The chain is built from TRBV27 and TRBJ2-1; no firm D call. The J call may be wrong; the DNA end is better matched by TRBJ2-7. The CDR3 is 13 residues long. The V gene's germline CDR1 is MNHEY and CDR2 SMNVEV (reference sequence). The DNA of the CDR3 is TGTGCCACCCAAAACCTCGTCTCCTACGAGCAGTACTTC. This sequence encodes CATQNLVSYEQYF.

The table lists this clonotype with a few counts. The chain couples TRBV10-2 to TRBJ2-3; 7 nucleotides align to TRBD2. The CDR3 runs to 14 residues. CDR1 is WSHSY and CDR2 is SAAADI in the germline V gene. The junction had 0 bases not matched to a gene; V was cut back by 2 bases and J by 1 base. CDR3 sequence reads: CASSEAGGTDTQYF. CDR3 bases: TGCGCCAGCAGTGAGGCGGGAGGCACAGATACGCAGTATTTT.

This clonotype was found once. This chain joins TRBV12-3 or TRBV12-4 and TRBJ2-7, with no clear D. This CDR3 region has 14 residues. Trimming shortened V by 7 bases and J by 7 bases, and 20 bases separated the two germline ends. The CDR3 coding sequence is TGTGCCAGCAAATGGGCCAGAGGAACGAGTGAGCAGTACTTC. Translating gives CASKWARGTSEQYF.

In the case of this clonotype: Since no conserved phenylalanine or tryptophan closes the CDR3, a read error is the likely cause. Because the CDR3's place on the DNA is in doubt, the DNA is left out and the CDR3 is given as listed by TCRdb. The chain is built from TRBV14 and TRBJ2-5. Inclusive of both ends, the CDR3 amounts to 15 amino acids. Germline lookup yields CDR1 SGHDN and CDR2 FVKESK. CDR3 region: CASSQGVTYGYTFGS.

The V gene is TRBV7-6, the J gene TRBJ2-5; D remains ambiguous. The germline CDR1 and CDR2 sequences are SGHVS and FNYEAQ. The CDR3 extends over 13 amino acids. Between the trimmed V and J ends, which lost 5 bases and 9 bases, there was a span of 16 bases. As DNA, the CDR3 is TGTGCCAGCAGCCCCGGGCCTCACGGAGCCCAGTACTTC. Translated, it gives CASSPGPHGAQYF. The full variable domain, its missing parts supplied by reference TRBV7-6 and TRBJ2-5, is GAGVSQSPRYKVTKRGQDVALRCDPISGHVSLYWYRQALGQGPEFLTYFNYEAQQDKSGLPNDRFSAERPEGSISTLTIQRTEQRDSAMYRCASSPGPHGAQYFGPGTRLLVL.

The chain combines TRBV5-6 with TRBJ1-2; the D is unclear. The CDR3 has 13 amino acids. Trimming stripped 0 bases from V and 6 bases from J, with 9 bases between. Per germline, CDR1 SGHDT and CDR2 YYEEEE. The chain's CDR3 is CASSLASRDGYTF. CDR3 in DNA: TGTGCCAGCAGCTTGGCGAGTAGGGATGGCTACACCTTC.

With respect to this clonotype: The CDR3 ends on some other residue instead of the conserved phenylalanine or tryptophan, so this is likely a read error. Because the CDR3's place on the DNA is in doubt, the DNA is left out and the CDR3 is given as listed by TCRdb. The chain joins TRBV7-8 to TRBJ1-1. The CDR3 is 16 amino acids in total, end residues counted. Looked up from germline, CDR1 is SGHVS and CDR2 is FQNEAQ. CDR3 loop: CADSNGVGRTFSTSGQ.

This chain uses TRBV7-8 with TRBJ2-7; D might be TRBD2 (5 bases). Gene TRBJ2-5 matches the end of the DNA better, so the J call may be wrong. Germline V CDR1 and CDR2: SGHVS, FQNEAQ. This CDR3 has 15 residues. This CDR3 is CASSLGQAAQETQYF. In DNA form, the CDR3 reads TGTGCCAGCAGCTTAGGCCAAGCGGCCCAAGAGACCCAGTACTTC.

V usage is TRBV7-2 and J usage is TRBJ1-5, with D uncertain. Trimming pared 0 bases from V and 4 bases from J, leaving 4 bases between. CDR3 length: 13 residues. In germline, CDR1 is SGHTA, CDR2 FQGNSA. Written as DNA, the CDR3 is TGTGCCAGCAGCTTAGCGAAGAATCAGCCCCAGCATTTT. Its translation is CASSLAKNQPQHF.

There are a few counts of this clonotype. The V gene is TRBV24-1, the J gene TRBJ2-3, with TRBD2 matching 11 bases. The CDR3 covers 19 residues. Germline V CDR1 and CDR2: KGHDR, SFDVKD. V lost 8 bases, J lost 0 bases, and 15 bases stayed unmatched. In DNA form, the CDR3 reads TGTGCCACCACCCCTAGTCCCGGGACTAGCGGCTCTAGCACAGATACGCAGTATTTT. Translating gives CATTPSPGTSGSSTDTQYF.

Concerning this clonotype: The CDR3 does not end in the conserved phenylalanine or tryptophan, so this is likely a read error. The limits of the CDR3 on the DNA are not certain, so only TCRdb's listed CDR3 is given. The CDR3 reads CASSWGASMGYTFGS. The V call is TRBV28, the J call TRBJ2-5; TRBD1 reflects the table's D call only, with no check against the DNA. The CDR3 is made up of 15 amino acids, end residues included. Germline values: CDR1 MDHEN, CDR2 SYDVKM.

The chain joins TRBV7-6 to TRBJ2-5, with 8 bases fitting TRBD1. This CDR3 is 14 amino acids long. From germline, CDR1 is SGHVS and CDR2 FNYEAQ. Losses at the gene ends were 5 bases for V and 5 bases for J; bases not matched to a gene: 7. The chain's CDR3 is CASSTPGGVETQYF. CDR3 DNA sequence: TGTGCCAGCAGCACTCCAGGGGGCGTGGAGACCCAGTACTTC.

This clonotype was seen many times. V is TRBV7-6 and J is TRBJ2-5; D not certain. The CDR3 contains 14 residues. Germline CDR1 SGHVS, CDR2 FNYEAQ. V lost 5 bases and J 5 bases, leaving 15 bases between the germline ends. The CDR3 spells CASSAQTNAETQYF. CDR3 nucleotides: TGTGCCAGCAGCGCCCAAACGAATGCGGAGACCCAGTACTTC.

The V call is TRBV7-2, the J call TRBJ2-3, with no clear D. The CDR3 runs to 15 residues. The germline CDR1 and CDR2 sequences are SGHTA and FQGNSA. V dropped 1 base and J dropped 2 bases, with 10 bases sitting between them. CDR3 sequence (DNA): TGTGCCAGCAGCTTAGGTCAGGTGGACACAGATACGCAGTATTTT. Protein: CASSLGQVDTDTQYF.